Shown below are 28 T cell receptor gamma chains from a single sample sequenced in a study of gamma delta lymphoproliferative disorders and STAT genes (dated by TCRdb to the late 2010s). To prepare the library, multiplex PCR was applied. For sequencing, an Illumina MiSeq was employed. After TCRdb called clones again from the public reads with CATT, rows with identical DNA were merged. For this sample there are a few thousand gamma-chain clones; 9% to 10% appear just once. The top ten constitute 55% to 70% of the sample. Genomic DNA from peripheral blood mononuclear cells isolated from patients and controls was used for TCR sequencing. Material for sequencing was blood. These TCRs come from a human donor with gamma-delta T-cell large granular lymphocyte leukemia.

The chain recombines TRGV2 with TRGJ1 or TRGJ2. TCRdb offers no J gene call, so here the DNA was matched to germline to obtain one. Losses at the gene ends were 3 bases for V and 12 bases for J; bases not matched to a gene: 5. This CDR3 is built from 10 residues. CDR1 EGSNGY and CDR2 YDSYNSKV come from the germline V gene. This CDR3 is CATWDRGKLF. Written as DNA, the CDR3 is TGTGCCACCTGGGACAGGGGGAAACTCTTT.

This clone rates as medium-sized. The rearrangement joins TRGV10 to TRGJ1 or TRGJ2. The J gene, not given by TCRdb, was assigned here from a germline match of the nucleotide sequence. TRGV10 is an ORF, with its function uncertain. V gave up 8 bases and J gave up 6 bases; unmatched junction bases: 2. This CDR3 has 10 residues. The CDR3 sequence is CAAWSYKKLF. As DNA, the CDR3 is TGTGCTGCGTGGAGTTATAAGAAACTCTTT.

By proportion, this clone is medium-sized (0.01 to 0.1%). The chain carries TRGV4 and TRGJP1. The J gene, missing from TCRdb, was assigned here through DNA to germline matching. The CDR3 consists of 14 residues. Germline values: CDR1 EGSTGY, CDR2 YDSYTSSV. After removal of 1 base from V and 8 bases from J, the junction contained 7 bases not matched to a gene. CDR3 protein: CATWDGESGWFKIF. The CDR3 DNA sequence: TGTGCCACCTGGGATGGTGAGTCGGGTTGGTTCAAGATATTT.

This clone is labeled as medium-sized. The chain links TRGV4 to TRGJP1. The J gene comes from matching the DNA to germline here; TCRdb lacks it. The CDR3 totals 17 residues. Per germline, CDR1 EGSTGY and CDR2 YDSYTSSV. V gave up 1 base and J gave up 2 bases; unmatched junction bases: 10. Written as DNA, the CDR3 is TGTGCCACCTGGGATGGCGAAGGGGGAACCACTGGTTGGTTCAAGATATTT. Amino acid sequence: CATWDGEGGTTGWFKIF.

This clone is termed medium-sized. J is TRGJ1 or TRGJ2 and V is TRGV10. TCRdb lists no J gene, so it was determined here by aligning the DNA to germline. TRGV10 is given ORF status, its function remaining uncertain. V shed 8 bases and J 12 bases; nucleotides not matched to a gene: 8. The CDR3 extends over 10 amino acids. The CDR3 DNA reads TGTGCTGCGTGGGATCAAGGGAAACTCTTT. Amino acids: CAAWDQGKLF.

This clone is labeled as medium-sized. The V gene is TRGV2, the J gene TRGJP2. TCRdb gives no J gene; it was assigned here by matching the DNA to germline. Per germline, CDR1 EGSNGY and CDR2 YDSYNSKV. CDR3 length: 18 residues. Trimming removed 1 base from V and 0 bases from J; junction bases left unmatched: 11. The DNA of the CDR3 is TGTGCCACCTGGGACGGCCTCCACCGATATAGTAGTGATTGGATCAAGACGTTT. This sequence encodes CATWDGLHRYSSDWIKTF.

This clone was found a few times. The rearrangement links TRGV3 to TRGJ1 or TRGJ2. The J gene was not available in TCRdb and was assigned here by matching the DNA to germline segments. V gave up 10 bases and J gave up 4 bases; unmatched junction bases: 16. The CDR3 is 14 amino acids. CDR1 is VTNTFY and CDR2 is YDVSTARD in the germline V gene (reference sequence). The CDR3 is CATVSLRVYYKKLF. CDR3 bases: TGTGCCACAGTAAGTCTCCGGGTATATTATAAGAAACTCTTT.

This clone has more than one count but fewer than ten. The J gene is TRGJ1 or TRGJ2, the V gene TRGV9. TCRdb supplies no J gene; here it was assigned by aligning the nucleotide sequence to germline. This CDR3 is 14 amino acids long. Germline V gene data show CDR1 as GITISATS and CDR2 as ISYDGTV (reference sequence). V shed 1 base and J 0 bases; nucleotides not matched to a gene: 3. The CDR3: CALWEVTNYYKKLF. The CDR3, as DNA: TGTGCCTTGTGGGAGGTTACGAATTATTATAAGAAACTCTTT.

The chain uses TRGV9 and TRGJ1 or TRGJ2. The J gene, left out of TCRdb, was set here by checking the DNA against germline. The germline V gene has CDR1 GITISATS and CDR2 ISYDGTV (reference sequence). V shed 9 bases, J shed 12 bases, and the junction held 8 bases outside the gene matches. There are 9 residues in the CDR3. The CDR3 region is CALERGKLF. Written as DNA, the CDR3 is TGTGCCTTGGAGAGGGGGAAACTCTTT.

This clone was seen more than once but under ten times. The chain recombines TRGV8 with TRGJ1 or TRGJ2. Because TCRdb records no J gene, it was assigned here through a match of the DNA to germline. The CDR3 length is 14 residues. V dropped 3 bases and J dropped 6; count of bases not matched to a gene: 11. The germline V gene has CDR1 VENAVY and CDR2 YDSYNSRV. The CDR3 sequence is CATWDSRSRYKKLF. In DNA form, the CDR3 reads TGTGCCACCTGGGATTCCCGGTCCCGTTATAAGAAACTCTTT.

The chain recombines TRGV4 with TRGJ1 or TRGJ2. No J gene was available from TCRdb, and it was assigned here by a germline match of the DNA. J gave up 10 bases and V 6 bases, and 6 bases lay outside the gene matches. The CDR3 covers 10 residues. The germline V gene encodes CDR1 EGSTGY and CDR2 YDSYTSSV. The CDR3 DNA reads TGTGCCACCTGGTGGTCCAAGAAACTCTTT. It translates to CATWWSKKLF.

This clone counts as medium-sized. The CDR3 DNA reads as TGTGCTGCGTGGGACCGAGTATCTCTTTTTTATAAGAAACTCTTT. Amino acids: CAAWDRVSLFYKKLF. V usage is TRGV10 and J usage is TRGJ1 or TRGJ2. Germline matching of the DNA provided the J gene here, since TCRdb leaves it blank. TRGV10 is recorded as an ORF, its role being uncertain. J gave up 6 bases and V 8 bases, and 17 bases lay outside the gene matches. The CDR3 is 15 residues long.

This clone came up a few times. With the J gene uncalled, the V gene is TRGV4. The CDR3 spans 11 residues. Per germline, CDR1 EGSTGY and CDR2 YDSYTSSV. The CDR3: CATWGIFVRLF. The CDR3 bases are TGTGCCACCTGGGGTATTTTCGTCCGTCTCTTT.

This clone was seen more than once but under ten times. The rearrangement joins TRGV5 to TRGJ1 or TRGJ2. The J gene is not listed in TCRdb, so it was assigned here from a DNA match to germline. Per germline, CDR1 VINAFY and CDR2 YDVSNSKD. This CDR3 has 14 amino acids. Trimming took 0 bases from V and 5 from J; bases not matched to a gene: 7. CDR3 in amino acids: CATWDRRGNYKKLF. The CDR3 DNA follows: TGTGCCACCTGGGACAGGCGGGGTAATTATAAGAAACTCTTT.

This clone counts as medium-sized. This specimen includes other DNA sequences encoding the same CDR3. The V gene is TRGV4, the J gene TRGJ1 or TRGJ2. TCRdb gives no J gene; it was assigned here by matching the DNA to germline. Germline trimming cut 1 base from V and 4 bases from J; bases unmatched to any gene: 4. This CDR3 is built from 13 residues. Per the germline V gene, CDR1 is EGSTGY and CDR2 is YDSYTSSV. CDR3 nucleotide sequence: TGTGCCACCTGGGATGGACGGTATTATAAGAAACTCTTT. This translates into CATWDGRYYKKLF.

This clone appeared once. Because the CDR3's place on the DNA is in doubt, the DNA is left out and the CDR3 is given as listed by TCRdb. CDR3: CATWDGLRIIIRNSLAVEQHF. The V gene is TRGV4, but the J gene lacks a call. CDR1 is EGSTGY and CDR2 is YDSYTSSV in the germline V gene. The CDR3 region is 21 residues in length, termini included.

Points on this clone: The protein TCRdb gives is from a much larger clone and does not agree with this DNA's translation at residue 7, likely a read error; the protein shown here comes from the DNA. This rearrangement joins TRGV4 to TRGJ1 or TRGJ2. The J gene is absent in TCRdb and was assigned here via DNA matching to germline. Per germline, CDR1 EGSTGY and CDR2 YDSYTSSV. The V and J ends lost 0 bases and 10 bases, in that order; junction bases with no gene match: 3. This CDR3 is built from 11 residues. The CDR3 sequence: CATWDGEKKLF. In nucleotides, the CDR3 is TGTGCCACCTGGGATGGGGAAAAGAAACTCTTT.

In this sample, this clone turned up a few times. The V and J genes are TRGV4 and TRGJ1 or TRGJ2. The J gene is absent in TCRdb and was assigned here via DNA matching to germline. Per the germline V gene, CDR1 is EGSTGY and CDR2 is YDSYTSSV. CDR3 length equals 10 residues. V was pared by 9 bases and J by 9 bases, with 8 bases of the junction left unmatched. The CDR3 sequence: CATGGRKKLF. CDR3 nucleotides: TGTGCCACCGGGGGCCGTAAGAAACTCTTT.

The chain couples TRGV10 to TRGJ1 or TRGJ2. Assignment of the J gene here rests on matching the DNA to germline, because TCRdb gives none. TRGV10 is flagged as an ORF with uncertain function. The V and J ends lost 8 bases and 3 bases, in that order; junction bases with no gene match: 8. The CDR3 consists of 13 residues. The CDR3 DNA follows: TGTGCTGCGTGGGATCGACTTTATTATAAGAAACTCTTT. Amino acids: CAAWDRLYYKKLF.

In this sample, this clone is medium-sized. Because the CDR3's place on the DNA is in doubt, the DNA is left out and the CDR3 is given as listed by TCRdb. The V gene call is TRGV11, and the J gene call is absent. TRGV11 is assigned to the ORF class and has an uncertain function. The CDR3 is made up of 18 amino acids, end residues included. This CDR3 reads CTTVPAGLGTLPTYKKLF.

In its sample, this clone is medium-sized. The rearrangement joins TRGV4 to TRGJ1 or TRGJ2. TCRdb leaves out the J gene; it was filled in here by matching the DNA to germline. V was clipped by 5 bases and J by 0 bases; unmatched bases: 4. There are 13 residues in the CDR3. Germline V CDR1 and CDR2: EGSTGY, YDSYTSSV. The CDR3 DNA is TGTGCCACCTGGGGAACGAATTATTATAAGAAACTCTTT. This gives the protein CATWGTNYYKKLF.

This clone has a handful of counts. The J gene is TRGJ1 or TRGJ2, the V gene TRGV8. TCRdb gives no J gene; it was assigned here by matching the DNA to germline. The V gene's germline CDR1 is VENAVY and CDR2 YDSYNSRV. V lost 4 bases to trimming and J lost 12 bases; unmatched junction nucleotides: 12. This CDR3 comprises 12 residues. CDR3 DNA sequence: TGTGCCACCTGGGAGTGGGCCAAATGGAAACTCTTT. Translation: CATWEWAKWKLF.

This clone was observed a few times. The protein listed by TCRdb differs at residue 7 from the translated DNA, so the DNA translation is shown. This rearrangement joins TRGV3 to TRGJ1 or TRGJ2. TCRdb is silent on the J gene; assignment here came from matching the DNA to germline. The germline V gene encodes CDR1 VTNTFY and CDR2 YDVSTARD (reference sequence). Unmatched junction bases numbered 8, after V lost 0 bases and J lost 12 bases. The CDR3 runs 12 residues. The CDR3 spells CATWDRNVRKLF. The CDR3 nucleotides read TGTGCCACCTGGGACAGGAATGTGAGGAAACTCTTT.

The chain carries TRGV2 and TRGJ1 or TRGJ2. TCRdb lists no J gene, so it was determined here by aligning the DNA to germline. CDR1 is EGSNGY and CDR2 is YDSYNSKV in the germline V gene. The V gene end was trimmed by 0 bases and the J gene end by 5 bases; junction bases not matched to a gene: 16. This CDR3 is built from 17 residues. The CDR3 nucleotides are TGTGCCACCTGGGACGGGCGGGAGTGGAATGGTGATTATAAGAAACTCTTT. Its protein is CATWDGREWNGDYKKLF.

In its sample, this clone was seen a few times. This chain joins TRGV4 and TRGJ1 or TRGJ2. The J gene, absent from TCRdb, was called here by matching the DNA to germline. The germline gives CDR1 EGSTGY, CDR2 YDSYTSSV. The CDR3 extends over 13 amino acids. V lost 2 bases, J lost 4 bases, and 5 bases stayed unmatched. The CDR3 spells CATWDDRYYKKLF. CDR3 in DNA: TGTGCCACCTGGGATGATAGATATTATAAGAAACTCTTT.

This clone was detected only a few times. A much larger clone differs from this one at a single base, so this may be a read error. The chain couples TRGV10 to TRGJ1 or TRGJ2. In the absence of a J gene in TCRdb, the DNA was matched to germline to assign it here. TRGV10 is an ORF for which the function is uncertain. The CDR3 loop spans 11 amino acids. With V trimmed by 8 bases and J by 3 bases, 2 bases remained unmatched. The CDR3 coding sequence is TGTGCTGCGTGGGTTTATTATAAGAAACTCTTT. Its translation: CAAWVYYKKLF.

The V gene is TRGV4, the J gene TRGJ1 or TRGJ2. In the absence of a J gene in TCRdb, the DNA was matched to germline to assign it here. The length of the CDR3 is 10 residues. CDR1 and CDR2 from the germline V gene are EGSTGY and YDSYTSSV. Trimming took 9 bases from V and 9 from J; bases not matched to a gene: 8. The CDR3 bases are TGTGCCACCGTGAGGTTTAAGAAACTCTTT. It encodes CATVRFKKLF.

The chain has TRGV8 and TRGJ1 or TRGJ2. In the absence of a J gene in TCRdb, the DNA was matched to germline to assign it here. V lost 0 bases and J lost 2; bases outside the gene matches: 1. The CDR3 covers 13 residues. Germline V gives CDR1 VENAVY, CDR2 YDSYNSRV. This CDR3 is CATWDRHYYKKLF. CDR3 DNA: TGTGCCACCTGGGATAGGCATTATTATAAGAAACTCTTT.